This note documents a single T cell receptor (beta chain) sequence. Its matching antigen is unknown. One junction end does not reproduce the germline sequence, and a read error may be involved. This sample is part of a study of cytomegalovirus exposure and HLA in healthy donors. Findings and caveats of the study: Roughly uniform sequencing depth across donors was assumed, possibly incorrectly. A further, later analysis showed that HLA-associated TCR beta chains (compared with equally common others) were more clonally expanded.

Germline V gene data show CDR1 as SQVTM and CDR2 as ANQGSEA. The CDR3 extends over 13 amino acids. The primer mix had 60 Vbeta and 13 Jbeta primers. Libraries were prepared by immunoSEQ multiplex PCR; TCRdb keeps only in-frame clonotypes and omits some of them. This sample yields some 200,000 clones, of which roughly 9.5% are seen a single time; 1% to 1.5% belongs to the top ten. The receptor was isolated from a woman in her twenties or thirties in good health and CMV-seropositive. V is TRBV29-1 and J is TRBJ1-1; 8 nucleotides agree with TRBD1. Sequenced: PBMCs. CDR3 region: CSVGTGMNTEVFF. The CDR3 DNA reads TGCAGCGTGGGGACAGGAATGAACACTGAAGTTTTCTTT.